The 5 T cell receptor beta chains below come from one sample, sequenced in a study of T cell responses to AZD1222 COVID-19 vaccine. Profiled with immunoSEQ multiplex PCR; TCRdb holds only in-frame clones, not every one. This table holds 110,000 or so clones, 88% found once. The starting material was peripheral blood, obtained 28 days after the second AZD1222 dose. The source of these receptors is an adult who received the AZD1222 COVID-19 vaccine.

This sequence joins TRBV11-2 and TRBJ1-5, with no clear D. The CDR3 runs 13 residues. Germline V gives CDR1 SGHAT, CDR2 FQNNGV. V was shortened by 4 bases and J by 0 bases, with 4 bases between the two germline ends. The CDR3, as DNA: TGTGCCAGCAGCTGGGATAGCAATCAGCCCCAGCATTTT. Residues: CASSWDSNQPQHF.

The genes are TRBV11-2 and TRBJ2-6, with TRBD2 identical over 10 bases. The V gene end was trimmed by 5 bases and the J gene end by 4 bases; junction bases not matched to a gene: 14. The CDR3 sequence is 19 residues long. The germline V gene encodes CDR1 SGHAT and CDR2 FQNNGV. In nucleotides, the CDR3 is TGTGCCAGCAGCCTGAGCGTCAGTAGCGGGGGGCCCGGGGCCAACGTCCTGACTTTC. Protein sequence: CASSLSVSSGGPGANVLTF. Full variable domain (outside the CDR3, taken from reference TRBV11-2 and TRBJ2-6): EAGVAQSPRYKIIEKRQSVAFWCNPISGHATLYWYQQILGQGPKLLIQFQNNGVVDDSQLPKDRFSAERLKGVDSTLKIQPAKLEDSAVYLCASSLSVSSGGPGANVLTFGAGSRLTVL.

V usage is TRBV13 and J usage is TRBJ1-3; unclear D gene. Germline CDR1 is PRHDT and CDR2 is FYEKMQ (reference sequence). The CDR3 spans 14 residues. V was shortened by 1 base and J by 0 bases, with 4 bases between the two germline ends. The DNA for the CDR3 is TGTGCCAGCAGCTTAGACACCTCTGGAAACACCATATATTTT. It yields the protein CASSLDTSGNTIYF.

The V call is TRBV12-5, the J call TRBJ1-1; D not resolved. The CDR3 is 16 amino acids. With 0 bases removed from V and 2 bases from J, the gap between germline ends came to 13 bases. Germline CDR1 reads LGHNT; CDR2 reads FRNRAP. The CDR3 loop reads CASGLVPTGENTEAFF. The CDR3 DNA is TGTGCTAGTGGTTTGGTACCCACCGGGGAAAACACTGAAGCTTTCTTT. The entire variable domain, with the rest obtained from reference TRBV12-5 and TRBJ1-1, is as follows: DARVTQTPRHKVTEMGQEVTMRCQPILGHNTVFWYRQTMMQGLELLAYFRNRAPLDDSGMPKDRFSAEMPDATLATLKIQPSEPRDSAVYFCASGLVPTGENTEAFFGQGTRLTVV.

The J gene is TRBJ1-4, the V gene TRBV28; 9 bases are a match to TRBD1. Germline CDR1 MDHEN, CDR2 SYDVKM. Trimming removed 6 bases from V and 4 bases from J; junction bases left unmatched: 6. CDR3 length: 15 amino acids. Here the CDR3 DNA reads TGTGCCAGCAGCCGGACAGGGGCCTATAATGAAAAACTGTTTTTT. Translated, it gives CASSRTGAYNEKLFF.